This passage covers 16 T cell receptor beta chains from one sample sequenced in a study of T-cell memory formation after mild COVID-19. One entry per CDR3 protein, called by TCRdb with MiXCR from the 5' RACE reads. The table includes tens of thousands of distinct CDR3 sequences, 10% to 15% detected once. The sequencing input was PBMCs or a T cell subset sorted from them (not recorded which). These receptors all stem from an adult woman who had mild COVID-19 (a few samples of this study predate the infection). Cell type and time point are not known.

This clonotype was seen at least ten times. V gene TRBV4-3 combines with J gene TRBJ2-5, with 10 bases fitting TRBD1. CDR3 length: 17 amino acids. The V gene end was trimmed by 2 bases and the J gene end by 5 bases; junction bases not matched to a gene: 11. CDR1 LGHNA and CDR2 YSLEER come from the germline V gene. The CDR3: CASSQMGQGIGYETQYF. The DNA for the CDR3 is TGCGCCAGCAGCCAAATGGGACAGGGGATCGGTTACGAGACCCAGTACTTC.

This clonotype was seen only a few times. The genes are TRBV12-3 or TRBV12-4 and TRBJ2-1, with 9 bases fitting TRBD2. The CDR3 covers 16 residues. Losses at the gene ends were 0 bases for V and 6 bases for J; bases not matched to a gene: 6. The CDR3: CASSLAGGGVTNEQFF. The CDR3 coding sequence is TGTGCCAGCAGTTTAGCGGGCGGGGGGGTTACCAATGAGCAGTTCTTC.

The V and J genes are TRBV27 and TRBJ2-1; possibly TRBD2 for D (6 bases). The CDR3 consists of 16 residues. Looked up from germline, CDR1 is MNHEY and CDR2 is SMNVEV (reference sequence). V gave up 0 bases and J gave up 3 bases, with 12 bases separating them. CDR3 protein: CASSLSVGDFYNEQFF. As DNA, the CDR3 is TGTGCCAGCAGTTTATCAGTTGGGGACTTCTACAATGAGCAGTTCTTC.

For the CDR3, the DNA is TGCAGTGCTAGCCTTCCCGAGGGGGGGTACGAGCAGTACTTC. The encoded protein is CSASLPEGGYEQYF. This chain connects TRBV20-1 to TRBJ2-7, with D perhaps TRBD2 (7 bases). Germline CDR1 and CDR2: DFQATT and SNEGSKA (reference sequence). The CDR3 length is 14 residues. The V end was cut by 3 bases, the J end by 4 bases, with 16 bases between.

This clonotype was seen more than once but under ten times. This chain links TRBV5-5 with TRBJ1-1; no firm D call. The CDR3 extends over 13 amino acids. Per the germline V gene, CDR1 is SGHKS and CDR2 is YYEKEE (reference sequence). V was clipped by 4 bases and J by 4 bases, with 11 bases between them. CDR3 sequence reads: CASSRREGTEAFF. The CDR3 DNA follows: TGTGCCAGCAGCCGGAGGGAAGGCACTGAAGCTTTCTTT.

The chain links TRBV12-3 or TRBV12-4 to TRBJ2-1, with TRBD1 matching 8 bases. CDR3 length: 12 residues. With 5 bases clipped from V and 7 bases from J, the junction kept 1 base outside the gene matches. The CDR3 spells CASSTGGNEQFF. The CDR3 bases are TGTGCCAGCAGTACAGGGGGTAATGAGCAGTTCTTC.

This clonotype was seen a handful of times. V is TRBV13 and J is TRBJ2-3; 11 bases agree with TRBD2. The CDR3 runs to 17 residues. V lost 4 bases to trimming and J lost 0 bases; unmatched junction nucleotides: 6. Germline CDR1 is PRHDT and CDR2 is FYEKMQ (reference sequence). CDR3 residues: CASSSPGLAASTDTQYF. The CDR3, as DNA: TGTGCCAGCAGCTCCCCGGGACTAGCGGCTAGCACAGATACGCAGTATTTT.

The CDR3 reads CASSSALSRSYEQYF. The CDR3 bases are TGTGCCAGCAGCTCGGCCCTCTCCAGGAGCTACGAGCAGTACTTC. The chain combines TRBV5-5 with TRBJ2-7, with D hard to call. Trimming left V 3 bases short and J 3 bases short, with 16 bases between. This CDR3 is built from 15 residues. Germline assignment: CDR1 SGHKS and CDR2 YYEKEE (reference sequence).

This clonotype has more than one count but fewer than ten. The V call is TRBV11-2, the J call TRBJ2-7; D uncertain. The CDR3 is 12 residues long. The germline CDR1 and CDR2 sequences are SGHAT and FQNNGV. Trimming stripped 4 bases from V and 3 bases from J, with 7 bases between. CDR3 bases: TGTGCCAGCAGCTCACTACTCTACGAGCAGTACTTC. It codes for CASSSLLYEQYF.

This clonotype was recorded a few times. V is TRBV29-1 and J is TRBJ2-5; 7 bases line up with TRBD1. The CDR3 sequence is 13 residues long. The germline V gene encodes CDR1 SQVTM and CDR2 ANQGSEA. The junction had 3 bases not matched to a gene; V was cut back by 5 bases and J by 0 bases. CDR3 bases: TGCAGCGTTTGGGGGACAGACCAAGAGACCCAGTACTTC. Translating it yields CSVWGTDQETQYF.

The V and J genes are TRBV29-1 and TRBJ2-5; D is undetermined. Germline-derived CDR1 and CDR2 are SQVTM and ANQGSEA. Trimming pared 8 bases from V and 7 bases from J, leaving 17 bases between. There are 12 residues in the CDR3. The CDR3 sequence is CSIPLGSGTQYF. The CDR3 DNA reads TGCAGCATCCCGCTTGGTTCGGGGACCCAGTACTTC.

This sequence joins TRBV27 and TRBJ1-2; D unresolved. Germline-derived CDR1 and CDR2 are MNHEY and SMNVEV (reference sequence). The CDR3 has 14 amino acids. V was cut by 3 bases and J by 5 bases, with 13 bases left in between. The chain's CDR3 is CASSFFPQGYGYTF. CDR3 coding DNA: TGTGCCAGCAGTTTCTTCCCCCAAGGATATGGCTACACCTTC.

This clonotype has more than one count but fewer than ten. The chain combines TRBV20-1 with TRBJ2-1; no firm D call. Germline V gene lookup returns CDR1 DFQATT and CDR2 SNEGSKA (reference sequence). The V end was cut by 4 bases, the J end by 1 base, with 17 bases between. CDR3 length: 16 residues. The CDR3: CSANKDRSHSYNEQFF. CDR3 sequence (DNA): TGCAGTGCTAATAAAGATCGAAGTCATTCCTACAATGAGCAGTTCTTC.

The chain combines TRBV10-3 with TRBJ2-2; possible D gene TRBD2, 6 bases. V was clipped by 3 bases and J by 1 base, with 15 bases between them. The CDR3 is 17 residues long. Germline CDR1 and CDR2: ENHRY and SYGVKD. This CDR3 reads CAISDVGRDWNTGELFF. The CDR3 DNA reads TGTGCCATCAGTGATGTTGGCAGGGACTGGAACACCGGGGAGCTGTTTTTT.

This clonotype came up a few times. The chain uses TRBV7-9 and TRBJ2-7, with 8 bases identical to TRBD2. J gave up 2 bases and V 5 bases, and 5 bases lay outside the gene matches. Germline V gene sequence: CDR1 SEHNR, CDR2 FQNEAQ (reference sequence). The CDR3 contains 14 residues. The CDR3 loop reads CASSPPGGAYEQYF. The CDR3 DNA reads TGTGCCAGCAGCCCTCCCGGGGGGGCCTACGAGCAGTACTTC.

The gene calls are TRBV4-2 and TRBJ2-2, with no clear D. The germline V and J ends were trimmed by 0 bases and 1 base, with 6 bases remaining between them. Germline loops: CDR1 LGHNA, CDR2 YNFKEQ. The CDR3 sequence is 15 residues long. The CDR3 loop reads CASSQEWGNTGELFF. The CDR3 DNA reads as TGTGCCAGCAGCCAAGAGTGGGGGAACACCGGGGAGCTGTTTTTT.